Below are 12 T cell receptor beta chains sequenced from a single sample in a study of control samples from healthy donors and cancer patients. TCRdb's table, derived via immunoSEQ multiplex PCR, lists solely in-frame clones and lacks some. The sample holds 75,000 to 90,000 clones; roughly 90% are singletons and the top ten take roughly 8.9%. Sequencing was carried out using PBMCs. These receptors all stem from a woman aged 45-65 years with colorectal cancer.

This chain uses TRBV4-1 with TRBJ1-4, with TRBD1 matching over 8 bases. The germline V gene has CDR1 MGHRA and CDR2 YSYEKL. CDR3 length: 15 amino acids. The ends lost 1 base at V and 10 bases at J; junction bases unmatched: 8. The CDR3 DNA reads TGCGCCAGCAGCCAAGTCGGGCAGGGGGCCCGAAAACTGTTTTTT. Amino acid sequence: CASSQVGQGARKLFF.

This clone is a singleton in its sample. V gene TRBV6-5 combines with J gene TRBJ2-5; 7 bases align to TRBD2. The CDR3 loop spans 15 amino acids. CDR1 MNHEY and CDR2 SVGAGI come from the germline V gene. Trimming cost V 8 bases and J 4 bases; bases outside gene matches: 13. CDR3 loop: CASLRYSGARETQYF. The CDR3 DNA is TGTGCCAGCCTGAGATACAGCGGGGCGAGAGAGACCCAGTACTTC.

This CDR3 is CASSLTTGAEQYV. Here the CDR3 DNA reads TGTGCCAGCAGCTTAACGACAGGGGCCGAGCAGTACGTC. The gene calls are TRBV7-9 and TRBJ2-7, with 8 bases aligning to TRBD1. The V and J ends lost 2 bases and 6 bases, in that order; junction bases with no gene match: 3. Germline CDR1 reads SEHNR; CDR2 reads FQNEAQ (reference sequence). The CDR3 contains 13 residues.

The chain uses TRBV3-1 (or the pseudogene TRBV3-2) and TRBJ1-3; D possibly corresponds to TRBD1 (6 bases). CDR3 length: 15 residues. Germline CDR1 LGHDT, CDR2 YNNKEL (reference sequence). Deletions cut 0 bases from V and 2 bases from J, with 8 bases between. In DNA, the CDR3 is TGTGCCAGCAGCCAAGACCGACAGGCTGGAAACACCATATATTTT. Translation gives CASSQDRQAGNTIYF.

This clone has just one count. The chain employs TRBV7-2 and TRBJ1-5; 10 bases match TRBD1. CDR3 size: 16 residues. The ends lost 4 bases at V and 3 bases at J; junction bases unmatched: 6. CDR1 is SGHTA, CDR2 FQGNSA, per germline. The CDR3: CASSSTGTGDNQPQHF. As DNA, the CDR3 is TGTGCCAGCAGCTCAACCGGGACAGGGGACAATCAGCCCCAGCATTTT.

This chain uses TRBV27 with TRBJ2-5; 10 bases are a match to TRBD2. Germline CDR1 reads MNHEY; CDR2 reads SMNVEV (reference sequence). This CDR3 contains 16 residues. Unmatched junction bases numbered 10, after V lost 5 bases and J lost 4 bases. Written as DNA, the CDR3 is TGTGCCAGCAGTCCCCAGCGGGGGGGCTTGGGAGAGACCCAGTACTTC. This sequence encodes CASSPQRGGLGETQYF.

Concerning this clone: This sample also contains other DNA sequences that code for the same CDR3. The CDR3 DNA is TGCGCCAGCAGCCCGGACGGGAATTCACCCCTCCACTTT. It yields the protein CASSPDGNSPLHF. The V call is TRBV5-1, the J call TRBJ1-6; no clear D. The CDR3 spans 13 residues. V gave up 4 bases and J gave up 7 bases, with 9 bases separating them. Germline assignment: CDR1 SGHRS and CDR2 YFSETQ. Based on the CDR3 plus reference TRBV5-1 and TRBJ1-6, the full variable domain is KAGVTQTPRYLIKTRGQQVTLSCSPISGHRSVSWYQQTPGQGLQFLFEYFSETQRNKGNFPGRFSGRQFSNSRSEMNVSTLELGDSALYLCASSPDGNSPLHFGNGTRLTVT.

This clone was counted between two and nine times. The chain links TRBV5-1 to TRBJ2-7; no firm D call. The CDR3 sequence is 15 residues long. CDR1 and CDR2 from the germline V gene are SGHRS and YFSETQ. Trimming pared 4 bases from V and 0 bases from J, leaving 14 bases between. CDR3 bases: TGCGCCAGCAGCCGAGTGAAACGGAGCTCCTACGAGCAGTACGTC. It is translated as CASSRVKRSSYEQYV.

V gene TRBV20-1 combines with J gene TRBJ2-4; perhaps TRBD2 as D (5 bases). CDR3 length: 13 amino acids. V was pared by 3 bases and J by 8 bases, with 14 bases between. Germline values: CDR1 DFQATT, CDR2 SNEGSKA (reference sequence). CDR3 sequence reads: CSASRTERDIQYF. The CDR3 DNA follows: TGCAGTGCTAGTAGGACGGAGAGGGACATTCAGTACTTC.

The CDR3 DNA follows: TGTGCCACCAGTGAGGTGCTAGCGGGGGTCAATGAGCAGTTCTTC. Residues: CATSEVLAGVNEQFF. The chain recombines TRBV24-1 with TRBJ2-1; 10 bases fit TRBD2. This CDR3 spans 15 amino acids. Germline V lookup: CDR1 KGHDR, CDR2 SFDVKD. The V and J ends lost 4 bases and 6 bases, in that order; junction bases with no gene match: 5.

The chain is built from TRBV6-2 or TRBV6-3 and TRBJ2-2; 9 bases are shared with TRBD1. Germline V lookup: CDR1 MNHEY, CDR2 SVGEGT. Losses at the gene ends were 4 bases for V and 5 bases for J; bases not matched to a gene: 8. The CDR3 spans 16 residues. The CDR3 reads CASSSRLGTGTGELFF. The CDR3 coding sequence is TGTGCCAGCAGTTCCAGACTAGGGACAGGGACCGGGGAGCTGTTTTTT.

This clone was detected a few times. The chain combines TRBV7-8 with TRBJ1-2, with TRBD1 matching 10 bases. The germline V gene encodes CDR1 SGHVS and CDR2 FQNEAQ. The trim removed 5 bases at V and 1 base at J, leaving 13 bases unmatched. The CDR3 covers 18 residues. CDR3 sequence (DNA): TGTGCCAGCAGCGCCTACCAGACCGGGACAGGGGATAACTATGGCTACACCTTC. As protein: CASSAYQTGTGDNYGYTF.